The rows below give T cell receptor beta chains drawn from one sample of a study of cytomegalovirus exposure and HLA in healthy donors. The repertoire was sequenced with immunoSEQ multiplex PCR; TCRdb's copy has only in-frame clones and lacks some. The table includes 150,000 to 200,000 clones, roughly four fifths detected once. The sample consisted of PBMCs. These receptor sequences come from a woman aged 18-35 years in good health and CMV-seropositive. Both conserved end residues are trimmed from each CDR3. Fields, in order: CDR3 protein, V gene.

CDR3: ASSVTGEASTDTQY
V: TRBV9

CDR3: ASSSQGARGLWKGSPLH
V: TRBV13

CDR3: ASSQDSGTFVYGYT
V: TRBV4-1

CDR3: ASSLLWTANYGYT
V: TRBV5-1

CDR3: ASSTGSDGYT
V: TRBV5-4

CDR3: SAQGYYGYT
V: TRBV20-1

CDR3: SSRLAGGETQY
V: TRBV29-1

CDR3: ASSLGSGGPTGELF
V: TRBV5-6

CDR3: ASTAGQTGNTIY
V: TRBV19

CDR3: ASSLRSGHNVQPQH
V: TRBV5-8

CDR3: ASSSSTALRGNSPLH
V: TRBV7-9

CDR3: ASSPLPQGSPTDTQY
V: TRBV18

CDR3: SVAQVDEKLF
V: TRBV29-1

CDR3: ASSQDLGVHNEQF
V: TRBV4-3

CDR3: ASSTDWRVEETQY
V: TRBV5-6

CDR3: ASSQEGQGREQY
V: TRBV4-1

CDR3: ASSLDGQVGTGELF
V: TRBV5-4

CDR3: ASSPQTGTGVYEQY
V: TRBV18

CDR3: ASSSSRLSYNEQF
V: TRBV7-3

CDR3: ASSPRTANYGYT
V: TRBV7-6

CDR3: ASSVSQGASNEKLF
V: TRBV9

CDR3: ASSSTFVGGAGGDTQY
V: TRBV27

CDR3: ASSQDGTGGWTEAF
V: TRBV4-2

CDR3: ASSLARQGNSPLH
V: TRBV5-8

CDR3: ASRKQDNNSPLH
V: TRBV4-3

CDR3: AIRVSGENNEQF
V: TRBV10-3

CDR3: ASSESPGQLNTEAF
V: TRBV25-1

CDR3: ATSRDGTASPYEQY
V: TRBV15

CDR3: ASNAGGVYGYT
V: TRBV6-5

CDR3: ASSYTRGPGDTQY
V: TRBV7-2

CDR3: SVIFASAGYEGEQF
V: TRBV29-1

CDR3: ASSLTGGSGHEQY
V: TRBV7-9

CDR3: ATPPGGGELF
V: TRBV19

CDR3: ASSSTRGEQY
V: TRBV7-9

CDR3: ASSGTGTGNTEAF
V: TRBV5-4

CDR3: ASKEGQGYQPQH
V: TRBV19

CDR3: ASSLIGGVNEQF
V: TRBV11-2

CDR3: ASSFIYRANEQF
V: TRBV7-2

CDR3: ASGQSGDQPQH
V: TRBV12-5

CDR3: ASSRQGARDGYT
V: TRBV7-2

CDR3: ASSESFNAGKPQH
V: TRBV6-1

CDR3: ASSQEGMGANSNQPQH
V: TRBV4-1

CDR3: ASSLSYEQY
V: TRBV7-2

CDR3: ASSLLQGVGANVLT
V: TRBV27

CDR3: ASDITGNTDTQY
V: TRBV2

CDR3: ASGGQLYSGNTIY
V: TRBV6-4

CDR3: ASKEGGPINEQF
V: TRBV19

CDR3: ASSPQGLAGGILTSTDTQY
V: TRBV28

CDR3: ASSGLAGGSSTDTQY
V: TRBV7-6

CDR3: ASKSVPSQPQH
V: TRBV6-1

CDR3: SAGQGAEQY
V: TRBV20-1

CDR3: ASSMTPNTEAF
V: TRBV7-7

CDR3: ASSSGGVMNYGYT
V: TRBV7-6

CDR3: ASSFKGQGYEQY
V: TRBV5-1